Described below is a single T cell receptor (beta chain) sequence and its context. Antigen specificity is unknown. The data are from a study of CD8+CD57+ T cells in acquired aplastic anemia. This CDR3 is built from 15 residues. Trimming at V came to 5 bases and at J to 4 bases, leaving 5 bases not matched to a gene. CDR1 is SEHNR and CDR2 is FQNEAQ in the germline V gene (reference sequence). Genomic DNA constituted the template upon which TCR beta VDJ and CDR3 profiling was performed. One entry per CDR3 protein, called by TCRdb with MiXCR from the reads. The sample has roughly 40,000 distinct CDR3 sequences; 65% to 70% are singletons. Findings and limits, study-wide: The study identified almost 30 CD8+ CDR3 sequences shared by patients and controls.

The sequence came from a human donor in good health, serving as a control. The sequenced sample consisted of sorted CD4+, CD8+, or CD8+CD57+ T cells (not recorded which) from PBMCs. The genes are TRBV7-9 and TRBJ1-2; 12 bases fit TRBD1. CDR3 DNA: TGTGCCAGCAGCGAAGGGACAGGGGGCCCCTATGGCTACACCTTC. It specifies CASSEGTGGPYGYTF. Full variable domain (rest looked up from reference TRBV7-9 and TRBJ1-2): DTGVSQNPRHKITKRGQNVTFRCDPISEHNRLYWYRQTLGQGPEFLTYFQNEAQLEKSRLLSDRFSAERPKGSFSTLEIQRTEQGDSAMYLCASSEGTGGPYGYTFGSGTRLTVV.